The clone carrying this T cell receptor (beta chain) was observed once. Its specificity is unknown. This record comes from a study of shared clonotypes between healthy human individuals. General study points: Naive CD4 clonotypes overlapped across several donors at about 5.3%.

Germline lookup yields CDR1 SGDLS and CDR2 YYNGEE. The CDR3 length is 15 residues. V trimming: 4 bases; J trimming: 9 bases; junction bases outside the gene matches: 8. Generated by immunoSEQ multiplex PCR, the TCRdb table keeps only in-frame clones and is missing some. The table has roughly 2.6 million clones, approximately 92% seen once. The rearrangement uses TRBV9 and TRBJ2-3; 13 bases fit TRBD2. Sequences were obtained from naive CD4+ T cells sorted from blood. Subset reported: CD45RA+ positively selected. The TCR originated in a man in his late teens or twenties in good health. In DNA form, the CDR3 reads TGTGCCAGCAGCCTCCGACTAGCGGGGGGTGACACGCAGTATTTT. Amino acid sequence: CASSLRLAGGDTQYF.